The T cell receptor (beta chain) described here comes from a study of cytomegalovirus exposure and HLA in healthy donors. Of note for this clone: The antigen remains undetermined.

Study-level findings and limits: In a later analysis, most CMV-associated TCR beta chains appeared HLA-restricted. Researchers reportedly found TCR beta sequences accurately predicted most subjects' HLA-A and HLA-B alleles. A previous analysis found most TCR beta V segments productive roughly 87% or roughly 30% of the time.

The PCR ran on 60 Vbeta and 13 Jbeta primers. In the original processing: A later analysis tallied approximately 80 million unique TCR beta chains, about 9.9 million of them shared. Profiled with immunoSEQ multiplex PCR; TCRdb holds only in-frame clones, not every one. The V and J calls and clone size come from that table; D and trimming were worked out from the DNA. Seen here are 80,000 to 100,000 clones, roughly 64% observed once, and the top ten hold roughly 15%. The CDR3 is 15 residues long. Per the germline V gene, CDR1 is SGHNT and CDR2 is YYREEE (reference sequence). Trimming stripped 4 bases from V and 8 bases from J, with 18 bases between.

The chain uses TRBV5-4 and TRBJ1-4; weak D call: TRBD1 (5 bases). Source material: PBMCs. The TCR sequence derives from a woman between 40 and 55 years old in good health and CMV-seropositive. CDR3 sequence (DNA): TGTGCCAGCAGCCCTCTTGGGGGGAGGGCGGAAAAACTGTTTTTT. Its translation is CASSPLGGRAEKLFF.